These 13 T cell receptor beta chains came from one sample sequenced in a study of cytomegalovirus exposure and HLA in healthy donors. A multiplex PCR was run with 60 Vbeta primers and 13 Jbeta primers. Clones were sequenced by immunoSEQ multiplex PCR, and TCRdb holds only the in-frame ones, with some missing. In the table there are 65,000 or so clones, approximately 78% of which are singletons. Sequenced sample: PBMCs. The receptors come from a girl between 5 and 17 years old in good health and CMV-seropositive.

The J gene is TRBJ2-3, the V gene TRBV30; 12 bases fit TRBD2. With 3 bases clipped from V and 4 bases from J, the junction kept 2 bases outside the gene matches. CDR1 and CDR2 from the germline V gene are GTSNPN and SVGIG (reference sequence). The CDR3 has 14 residues. CDR3 sequence reads: CAWRLAGGADTQYF. CDR3 DNA sequence: TGTGCCTGGAGACTAGCGGGGGGCGCAGATACGCAGTATTTT.

V and J are TRBV7-9 and TRBJ2-5; tentative D call: TRBD1 (5 bases). Germline V CDR1 and CDR2: SEHNR, FQNEAQ (reference sequence). The V gene lost 2 bases and the J gene lost 4 bases, with 11 bases spanning the gap. CDR3 length: 14 residues. As DNA, the CDR3 is TGTGCCAGCAGCTTACCCTTGACAGTAGAGACCCAGTACTTC. Translated: CASSLPLTVETQYF.

The chain is built from TRBV7-9 and TRBJ1-4; a possible D gene is TRBD1 (5 bases). CDR3 length: 14 residues. Trimming removed 1 base at V and 7 bases at J, with 10 bases between. Germline CDR1 SEHNR, CDR2 FQNEAQ (reference sequence). The CDR3 here is CASSLGGVGEKLFF. The CDR3 coding sequence is TGTGCCAGCAGCTTAGGGGGGGTCGGTGAAAAACTGTTTTTT.

This clone was seen more than once but under ten times. The CDR3 protein is CASSGKREANQPQHF. The CDR3 DNA sequence: TGTGCCAGCAGTGGTAAGAGAGAGGCTAATCAGCCCCAGCATTTT. V and J are TRBV6-1 and TRBJ1-5; D gene uncertain. Trimming shortened V by 4 bases and J by 4 bases, and 14 bases separated the two germline ends. The CDR3 spans 15 residues. Germline CDR1 reads MNHNS; CDR2 reads SASEGT.

This chain links TRBV7-2 with TRBJ1-4; 9 bases are shared with TRBD1. This CDR3 is 15 amino acids long. Germline V gene lookup returns CDR1 SGHTA and CDR2 FQGNSA. Trimming cost V 5 bases and J 2 bases; bases outside gene matches: 3. The CDR3 nucleotides are TGTGCCAGCAGCAGAACAGGGGGCACTAATGAAAAACTGTTTTTT. Amino acid sequence: CASSRTGGTNEKLFF. The full variable domain, completed using reference TRBV7-2 and TRBJ1-4, is GAGVSQSPSNKVTEKGKDVELRCDPISGHTALYWYRQSLGQGLEFLIYFQGNSAPDKSGLPSDRFSAERTGGSVSTLTIQRTQQEDSAVYLCASSRTGGTNEKLFFGSGTQLSVL.

In its sample, this clone was seen once. The J gene is TRBJ2-7, the V gene TRBV29-1, with a tentative D call TRBD2 (7 bases). V dropped 4 bases and J dropped 2 bases, with 9 bases sitting between them. The CDR3 has 12 amino acids. Looked up from germline, CDR1 is SQVTM and CDR2 is ANQGSEA. CDR3 region: CSVGGGPYEQYF. The CDR3 DNA is TGCAGCGTTGGCGGGGGCCCCTACGAGCAGTACTTC.

The J gene is TRBJ2-1, the V gene TRBV29-1; 8 bases align to TRBD1. Germline CDR1 SQVTM, CDR2 ANQGSEA. The CDR3 length is 17 residues. V was clipped by 5 bases and J by 4 bases; unmatched bases: 16. The CDR3 nucleotides are TGCAGCGTTCTTTATCGACAGGGGAGGAGGGTATACAATGAGCAGTTCTTC. It yields the protein CSVLYRQGRRVYNEQFF.

This sequence joins TRBV9 and TRBJ2-5, with a weak D call TRBD1 (5 bases). V was shortened by 4 bases and J by 5 bases, with 15 bases between the two germline ends. The CDR3 totals 14 residues. The V gene's germline CDR1 is SGDLS and CDR2 YYNGEE. DNA of the CDR3: TGTGCCAGCAGCCTACAGGACGCCCGGGAGACCCAGTACTTC. Residues: CASSLQDARETQYF.

J is TRBJ1-4 and V is TRBV11-2; 9 bases match TRBD1. The CDR3 has 15 amino acids. The junction had 8 bases not matched to a gene; V was cut back by 4 bases and J by 8 bases. The germline V gene has CDR1 SGHAT and CDR2 FQNNGV. The CDR3 DNA reads TGTGCCAGCAGCTACAGGGGGCTGCGGGGAGAAAAACTGTTTTTT. Protein product: CASSYRGLRGEKLFF.

The rearrangement joins TRBV6-5 to TRBJ1-1, with 7 bases that match TRBD1. With 6 bases clipped from V and 6 bases from J, the junction kept 7 bases outside the gene matches. The CDR3 contains 13 residues. The germline gives CDR1 MNHEY, CDR2 SVGAGI. Here the CDR3 reads CASRPGQKAEAFF. As DNA, the CDR3 is TGTGCCAGCAGGCCGGGACAGAAGGCTGAAGCTTTCTTT.

The J gene is TRBJ2-1, the V gene TRBV7-9, with a tentative D call TRBD2 (6 bases). V lost 0 bases to trimming and J lost 5 bases, with 17 bases between them. The CDR3 has 17 amino acids. CDR1 is SEHNR and CDR2 is FQNEAQ in the germline V gene (reference sequence). CDR3 amino acids: CASSLALMGGMDNEQFF. The CDR3 DNA reads TGTGCCAGCAGCTTAGCGCTAATGGGGGGTATGGACAATGAGCAGTTCTTC.

This chain connects TRBV29-1 to TRBJ2-7, with D maybe TRBD1 (5 bases). Germline V gene lookup returns CDR1 SQVTM and CDR2 ANQGSEA. The CDR3 loop spans 11 amino acids. The ends were cut back, 4 bases at V and 3 bases at J, with 7 bases in the middle. DNA for the CDR3: TGCAGCGTTGGACAGAACTACGAGCAGTACTTC. Residues: CSVGQNYEQYF.

J is TRBJ2-1 and V is TRBV4-1, with 12 bases identical to TRBD1. Trimming took 6 bases from V and 7 from J; bases not matched to a gene: 10. Germline V gives CDR1 MGHRA, CDR2 YSYEKL. The length of the CDR3 is 16 residues. CDR3 protein: CASSLTRDRGLNEQFF. The CDR3 DNA sequence: TGCGCCAGCAGTCTCACCCGGGACAGGGGGCTTAATGAGCAGTTCTTC.